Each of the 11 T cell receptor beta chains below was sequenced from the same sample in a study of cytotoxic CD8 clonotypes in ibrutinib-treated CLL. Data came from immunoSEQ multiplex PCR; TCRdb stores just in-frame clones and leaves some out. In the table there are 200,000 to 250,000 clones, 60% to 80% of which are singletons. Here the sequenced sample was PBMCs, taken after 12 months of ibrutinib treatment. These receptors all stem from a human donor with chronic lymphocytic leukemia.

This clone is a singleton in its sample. The CDR3 DNA is TGTGCCAGCAGCATATTCTTGGGGGGTGCTTTCTTT. Its translation is CASSIFLGGAFF. V gene TRBV5-5 combines with J gene TRBJ1-1; possibly TRBD1 for D (5 bases). Germline CDR1 and CDR2: SGHKS and YYEKEE (reference sequence). The V gene lost 4 bases and the J gene lost 11 bases, with 15 bases spanning the gap. CDR3 length equals 12 residues. Based on the CDR3 plus reference TRBV5-5 and TRBJ1-1, the full variable domain is DAGVTQSPTHLIKTRGQQVTLRCSPISGHKSVSWYQQVLGQGPQFIFQYYEKEERGRGNFPDRFSARQFPNYSSELNVNALLLGDSALYLCASSIFLGGAFFGQGTRLTVV.

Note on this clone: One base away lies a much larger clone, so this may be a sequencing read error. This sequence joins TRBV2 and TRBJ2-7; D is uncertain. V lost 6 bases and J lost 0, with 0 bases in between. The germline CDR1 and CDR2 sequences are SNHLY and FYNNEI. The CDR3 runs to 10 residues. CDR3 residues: CASSSYEQYF. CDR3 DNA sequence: TGTGCCAGCAGCTCCTACGAGCAGTACTTC.

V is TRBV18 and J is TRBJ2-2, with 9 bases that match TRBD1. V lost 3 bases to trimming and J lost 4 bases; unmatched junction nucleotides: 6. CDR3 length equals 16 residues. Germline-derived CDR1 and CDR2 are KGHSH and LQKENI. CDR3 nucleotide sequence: TGTGCCAGCTCACCTCCGGGACAGGGAGGCACCGGGGAGCTGTTTTTT. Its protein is CASSPPGQGGTGELFF. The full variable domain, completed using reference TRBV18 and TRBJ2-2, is NAGVMQNPRHLVRRRGQEARLRCSPMKGHSHVYWYRQLPEEGLKFMVYLQKENIIDESGMPKERFSAEFPKEGPSILRIQQVVRGDSAAYFCASSPPGQGGTGELFFGEGSRLTVL.

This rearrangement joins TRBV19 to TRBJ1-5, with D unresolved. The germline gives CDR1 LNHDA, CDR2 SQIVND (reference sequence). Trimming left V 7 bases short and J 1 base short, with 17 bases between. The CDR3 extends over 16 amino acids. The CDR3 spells CASTRRAGGSNQPQHF. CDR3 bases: TGTGCCAGTACCCGGAGGGCGGGTGGGAGCAATCAGCCCCAGCATTTT.

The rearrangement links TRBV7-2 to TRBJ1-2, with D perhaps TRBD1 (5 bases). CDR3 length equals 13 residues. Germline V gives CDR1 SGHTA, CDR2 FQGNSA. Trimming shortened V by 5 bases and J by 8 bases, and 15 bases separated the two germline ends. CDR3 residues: CASSPPGPPGYTF. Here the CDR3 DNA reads TGTGCCAGCAGCCCTCCGGGACCCCCGGGCTACACCTTC.

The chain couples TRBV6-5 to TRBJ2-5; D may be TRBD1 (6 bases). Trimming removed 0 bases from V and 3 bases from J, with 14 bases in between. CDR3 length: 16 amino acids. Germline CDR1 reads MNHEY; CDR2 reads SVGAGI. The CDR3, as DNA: TGTGCCAGCAGTTACTCGTTCGTCGACAGGAAAGAGACCCAGTACTTC. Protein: CASSYSFVDRKETQYF.

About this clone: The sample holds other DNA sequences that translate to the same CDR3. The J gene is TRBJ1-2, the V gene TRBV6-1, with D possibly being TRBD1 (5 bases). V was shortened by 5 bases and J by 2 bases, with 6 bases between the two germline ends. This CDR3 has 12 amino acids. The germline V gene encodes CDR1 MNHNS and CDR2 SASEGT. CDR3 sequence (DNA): TGTGCCAGCAGTCGACAGAACTATGGCTACACCTTC. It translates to CASSRQNYGYTF.

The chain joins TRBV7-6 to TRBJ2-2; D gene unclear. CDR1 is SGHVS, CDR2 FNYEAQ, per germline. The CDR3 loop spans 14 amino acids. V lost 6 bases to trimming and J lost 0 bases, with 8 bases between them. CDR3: CASRRLPNTGELFF. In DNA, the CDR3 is TGTGCCAGCAGGCGACTCCCGAACACCGGGGAGCTGTTTTTT. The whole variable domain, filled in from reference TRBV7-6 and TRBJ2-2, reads GAGVSQSPRYKVTKRGQDVALRCDPISGHVSLYWYRQALGQGPEFLTYFNYEAQQDKSGLPNDRFSAERPEGSISTLTIQRTEQRDSAMYRCASRRLPNTGELFFGEGSRLTVL.

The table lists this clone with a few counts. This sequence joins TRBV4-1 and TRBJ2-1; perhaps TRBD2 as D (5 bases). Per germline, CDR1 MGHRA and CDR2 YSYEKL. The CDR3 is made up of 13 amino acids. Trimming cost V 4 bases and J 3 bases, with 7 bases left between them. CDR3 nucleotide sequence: TGCGCCAGCAGCCCCGAGGGCTACAATGAGCAGTTCTTC. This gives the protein CASSPEGYNEQFF.

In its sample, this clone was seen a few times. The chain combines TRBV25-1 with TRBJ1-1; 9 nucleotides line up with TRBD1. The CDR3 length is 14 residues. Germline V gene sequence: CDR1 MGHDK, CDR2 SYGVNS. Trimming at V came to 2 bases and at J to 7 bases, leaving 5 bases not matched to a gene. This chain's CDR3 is CASSEHRDRVEAFF. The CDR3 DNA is TGTGCCAGCAGTGAACACCGGGACAGGGTTGAAGCTTTCTTT.

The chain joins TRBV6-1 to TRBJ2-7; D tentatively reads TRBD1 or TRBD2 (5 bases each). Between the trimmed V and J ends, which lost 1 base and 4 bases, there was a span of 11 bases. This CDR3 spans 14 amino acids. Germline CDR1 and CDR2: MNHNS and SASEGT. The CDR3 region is CASSEEMGRYEQYF. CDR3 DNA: TGTGCCAGCAGTGAAGAAATGGGACGGTACGAGCAGTACTTC.